Listed here is a single T cell receptor (beta chain). Antigen: not known. The PCR was carried out with 60 Vbeta primers and 13 Jbeta primers. Only in-frame clones appear in the TCRdb table, and some are missing; sequencing was by immunoSEQ multiplex PCR. The sample yields about 140,000 clones, around 78% seen once. The CDR3 is made up of 17 amino acids. Germline lookup yields CDR1 SGHDT and CDR2 YYEEEE. The V segment lost 3 bases and the J segment 1 base; nucleotides outside the gene matches: 12. The data were obtained in a study of cytomegalovirus exposure and HLA in healthy donors. Points from the study as a whole: Later work found that TCR association rates differed between HLA loci; DRB1 had the most and HLA-C the fewest.

The TCR originated in a woman aged 18-29 years in good health and CMV-seropositive. The specimen sequenced was PBMCs. This sequence joins TRBV5-6 and TRBJ1-1; 7 bases agree with TRBD1. In DNA, the CDR3 is TGTGCCAGCAGCTGGGCAGGGGGGCCCATAGGGAACACTGAAGCTTTCTTT. It encodes CASSWAGGPIGNTEAFF.